The entry below describes one T cell receptor beta chain. Its specificity is unknown. This specimen comes from a study of Ad26.COV2.S vaccination and SARS-CoV-2 variants. About the study: The trial was COV1001 and the donor's arm was Ad26.COV2.S.

Profiling relied on immunoSEQ multiplex PCR, and the TCRdb table lists in-frame clones only, not all of them. This table holds approximately 350,000 clones, 87% found once. The sample's treatment: roughly 19 received Ad26.COV2.S at low or high dose, single or two shots; 5 received placebo; per-sample allocation not given. Sampling was performed 63 days after the first vaccine or placebo injection. Study conclusions and caveats: Placebo recipients and vaccine recipients were similar in non-spike TCR breadth. In TCR breadth and depth analyses, total T cell responses may have been underestimated.

The sample here was peripheral blood, taken in a trial of Ad26.COV2.S vaccine versus placebo. The TCR originated in a person between 18 and 65 years old who received the Ad26.COV2.S COVID-19 vaccine or a placebo.

CDR3 protein: CASSSSSTESYNEQFF. In nucleotides, the CDR3 is TGTGCCAGCAGCTCTTCTTCGACCGAGTCCTACAATGAGCAGTTCTTC. This chain links TRBV7-9 with TRBJ2-1; D uncertain. Trimming left V 4 bases short and J 1 base short, with 14 bases between. Germline-derived CDR1 and CDR2 are SEHNR and FQNEAQ (reference sequence). The CDR3 length is 16 residues. The full variable domain, in which reference TRBV7-9 and TRBJ2-1 provide the parts outside the CDR3, is DTGVSQNPRHKITKRGQNVTFRCDPISEHNRLYWYRQTLGQGPEFLTYFQNEAQLEKSRLLSDRFSAERPKGSFSTLEIQRTEQGDSAMYLCASSSSSTESYNEQFFGPGTRLTVL.